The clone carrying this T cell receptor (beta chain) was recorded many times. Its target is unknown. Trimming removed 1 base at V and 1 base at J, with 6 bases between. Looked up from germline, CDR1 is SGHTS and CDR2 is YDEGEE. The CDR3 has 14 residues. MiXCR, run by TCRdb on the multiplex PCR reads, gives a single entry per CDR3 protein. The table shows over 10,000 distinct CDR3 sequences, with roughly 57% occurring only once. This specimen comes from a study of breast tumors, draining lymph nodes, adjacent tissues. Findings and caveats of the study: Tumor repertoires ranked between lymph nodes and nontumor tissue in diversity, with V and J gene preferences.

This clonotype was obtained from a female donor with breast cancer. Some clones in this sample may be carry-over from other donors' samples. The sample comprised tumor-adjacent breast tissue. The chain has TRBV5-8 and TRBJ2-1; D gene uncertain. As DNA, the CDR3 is TGTGCCAGCAGCTTGATTCGGTCCTACAATGAGCAGTTCTTC. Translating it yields CASSLIRSYNEQFF. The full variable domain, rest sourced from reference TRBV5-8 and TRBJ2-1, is EAGVTQSPTHLIKTRGQQATLRCSPISGHTSVYWYQQALGLGLQFLLWYDEGEERNRGNFPPRFSGRQFPNYSSELNVNALELEDSALYLCASSLIRSYNEQFFGPGTRLTVL.